The clone carrying this TCR beta chain appeared once. Its antigen is undetermined. Sequencing used immunoSEQ multiplex PCR; TCRdb keeps in-frame clones, though not all of them. The sample shows tens of thousands of clones, 80% to 85% of them seen only once. Unstimulated PBMCs were sorted into CD3+CD4+ and CD3+CD8+ populations. The record originates from a study of T cell clones after liver transplantation. Study information: Three of the eight recipients were HCV-positive; the rest had non-autoimmune, non-viral transplant indications.

Regarding the study as a whole: Migration into the graft, not deletion, may explain lost graft donor-reactive T cells. A larger donor-reactive than third-party decline suggested partial antigen-specific deletion.

This material consisted of CD4+ T cells from blood, taken about 46 months after liver transplant. This sequence was found in a human patient who received a liver transplant. Some T cells may be transferred from the graft donor.

In nucleotides, the CDR3 is TGTGCCAGCAGTGCCCAGGGTACCTACGAGCAGTACTTC. It is translated as CASSAQGTYEQYF. This chain links TRBV2 with TRBJ2-7; perhaps TRBD1 as D (5 bases). The germline V and J ends were trimmed by 4 bases and 2 bases, with 9 bases remaining between them. This CDR3 has 13 residues. Per the germline V gene, CDR1 is SNHLY and CDR2 is FYNNEI.